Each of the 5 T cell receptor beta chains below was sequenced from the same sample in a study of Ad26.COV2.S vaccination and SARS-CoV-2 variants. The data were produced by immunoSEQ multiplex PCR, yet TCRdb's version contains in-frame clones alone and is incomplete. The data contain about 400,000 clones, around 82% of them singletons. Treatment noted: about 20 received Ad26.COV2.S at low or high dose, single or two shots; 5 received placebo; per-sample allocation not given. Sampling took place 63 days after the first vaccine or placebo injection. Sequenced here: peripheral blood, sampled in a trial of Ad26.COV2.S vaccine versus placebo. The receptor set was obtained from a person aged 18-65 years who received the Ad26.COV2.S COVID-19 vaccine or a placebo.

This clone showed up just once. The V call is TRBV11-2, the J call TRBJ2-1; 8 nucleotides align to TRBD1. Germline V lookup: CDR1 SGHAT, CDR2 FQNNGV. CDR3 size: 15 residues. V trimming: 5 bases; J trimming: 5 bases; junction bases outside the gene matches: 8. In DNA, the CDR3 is TGTGCCAGCAGCCTTCAGGGGGCGTCTGACAATGAGCAGTTCTTC. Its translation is CASSLQGASDNEQFF.

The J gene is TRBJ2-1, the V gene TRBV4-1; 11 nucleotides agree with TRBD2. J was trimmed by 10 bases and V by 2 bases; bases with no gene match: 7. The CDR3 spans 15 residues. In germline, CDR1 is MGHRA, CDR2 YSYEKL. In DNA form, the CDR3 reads TGCGCCAGCAGCCAACCGGGACTAGCGGCAGCAGAGCAGTTCTTC. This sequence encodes CASSQPGLAAAEQFF.

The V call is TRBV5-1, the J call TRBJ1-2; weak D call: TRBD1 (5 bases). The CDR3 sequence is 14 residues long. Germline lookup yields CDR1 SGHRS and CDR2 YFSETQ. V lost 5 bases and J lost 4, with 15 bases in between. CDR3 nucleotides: TGCGCCAGCAGTCCCGGCCGGGGCGTCTATGGCTACACCTTC. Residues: CASSPGRGVYGYTF.

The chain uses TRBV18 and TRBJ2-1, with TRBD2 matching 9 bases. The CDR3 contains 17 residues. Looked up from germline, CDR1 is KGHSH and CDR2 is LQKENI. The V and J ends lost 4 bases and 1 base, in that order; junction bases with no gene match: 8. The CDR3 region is CASSHPTSGLSYNEQFF. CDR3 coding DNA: TGTGCCAGCTCACACCCTACTAGCGGGTTATCCTACAATGAGCAGTTCTTC.

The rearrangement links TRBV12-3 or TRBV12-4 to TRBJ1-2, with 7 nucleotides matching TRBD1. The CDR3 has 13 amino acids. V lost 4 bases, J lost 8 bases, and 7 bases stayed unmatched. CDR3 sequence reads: CASSSRQGGGYTF. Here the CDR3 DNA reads TGTGCCAGCAGTTCGAGACAGGGAGGAGGCTACACCTTC.